The clone carrying this TCR beta chain was observed a handful of times. The data belong to a study of patients and donors after allogeneic stem cell transplantation. The V gene's germline CDR1 is LNHNV and CDR2 YYDKDF (reference sequence). The CDR3 sequence is 13 residues long. V lost 4 bases and J lost 5, with 12 bases in between. TCRdb passed the RT-PCR reads through MiXCR, listing each CDR3 protein once. This sample yields about 230,000 distinct CDR3 sequences, of which roughly 15% are seen a single time; around a tenth belongs to the top ten. This clonotype originated in a human donor who was either an allogeneic HSCT recipient or a stem cell or donor lymphocyte infusion donor (not recorded which). It is not recorded whose cells these are; they may come from a transplant donor. Source material: blood, either unsorted or a sorted T cell fraction (not recorded which). The chain couples TRBV15 to TRBJ2-7; the D gene is possibly TRBD2 (5 bases). The CDR3 loop reads CATSKRGIHEQYF. The DNA for the CDR3 is TGTGCCACCAGCAAACGAGGGATCCACGAGCAGTACTTC.